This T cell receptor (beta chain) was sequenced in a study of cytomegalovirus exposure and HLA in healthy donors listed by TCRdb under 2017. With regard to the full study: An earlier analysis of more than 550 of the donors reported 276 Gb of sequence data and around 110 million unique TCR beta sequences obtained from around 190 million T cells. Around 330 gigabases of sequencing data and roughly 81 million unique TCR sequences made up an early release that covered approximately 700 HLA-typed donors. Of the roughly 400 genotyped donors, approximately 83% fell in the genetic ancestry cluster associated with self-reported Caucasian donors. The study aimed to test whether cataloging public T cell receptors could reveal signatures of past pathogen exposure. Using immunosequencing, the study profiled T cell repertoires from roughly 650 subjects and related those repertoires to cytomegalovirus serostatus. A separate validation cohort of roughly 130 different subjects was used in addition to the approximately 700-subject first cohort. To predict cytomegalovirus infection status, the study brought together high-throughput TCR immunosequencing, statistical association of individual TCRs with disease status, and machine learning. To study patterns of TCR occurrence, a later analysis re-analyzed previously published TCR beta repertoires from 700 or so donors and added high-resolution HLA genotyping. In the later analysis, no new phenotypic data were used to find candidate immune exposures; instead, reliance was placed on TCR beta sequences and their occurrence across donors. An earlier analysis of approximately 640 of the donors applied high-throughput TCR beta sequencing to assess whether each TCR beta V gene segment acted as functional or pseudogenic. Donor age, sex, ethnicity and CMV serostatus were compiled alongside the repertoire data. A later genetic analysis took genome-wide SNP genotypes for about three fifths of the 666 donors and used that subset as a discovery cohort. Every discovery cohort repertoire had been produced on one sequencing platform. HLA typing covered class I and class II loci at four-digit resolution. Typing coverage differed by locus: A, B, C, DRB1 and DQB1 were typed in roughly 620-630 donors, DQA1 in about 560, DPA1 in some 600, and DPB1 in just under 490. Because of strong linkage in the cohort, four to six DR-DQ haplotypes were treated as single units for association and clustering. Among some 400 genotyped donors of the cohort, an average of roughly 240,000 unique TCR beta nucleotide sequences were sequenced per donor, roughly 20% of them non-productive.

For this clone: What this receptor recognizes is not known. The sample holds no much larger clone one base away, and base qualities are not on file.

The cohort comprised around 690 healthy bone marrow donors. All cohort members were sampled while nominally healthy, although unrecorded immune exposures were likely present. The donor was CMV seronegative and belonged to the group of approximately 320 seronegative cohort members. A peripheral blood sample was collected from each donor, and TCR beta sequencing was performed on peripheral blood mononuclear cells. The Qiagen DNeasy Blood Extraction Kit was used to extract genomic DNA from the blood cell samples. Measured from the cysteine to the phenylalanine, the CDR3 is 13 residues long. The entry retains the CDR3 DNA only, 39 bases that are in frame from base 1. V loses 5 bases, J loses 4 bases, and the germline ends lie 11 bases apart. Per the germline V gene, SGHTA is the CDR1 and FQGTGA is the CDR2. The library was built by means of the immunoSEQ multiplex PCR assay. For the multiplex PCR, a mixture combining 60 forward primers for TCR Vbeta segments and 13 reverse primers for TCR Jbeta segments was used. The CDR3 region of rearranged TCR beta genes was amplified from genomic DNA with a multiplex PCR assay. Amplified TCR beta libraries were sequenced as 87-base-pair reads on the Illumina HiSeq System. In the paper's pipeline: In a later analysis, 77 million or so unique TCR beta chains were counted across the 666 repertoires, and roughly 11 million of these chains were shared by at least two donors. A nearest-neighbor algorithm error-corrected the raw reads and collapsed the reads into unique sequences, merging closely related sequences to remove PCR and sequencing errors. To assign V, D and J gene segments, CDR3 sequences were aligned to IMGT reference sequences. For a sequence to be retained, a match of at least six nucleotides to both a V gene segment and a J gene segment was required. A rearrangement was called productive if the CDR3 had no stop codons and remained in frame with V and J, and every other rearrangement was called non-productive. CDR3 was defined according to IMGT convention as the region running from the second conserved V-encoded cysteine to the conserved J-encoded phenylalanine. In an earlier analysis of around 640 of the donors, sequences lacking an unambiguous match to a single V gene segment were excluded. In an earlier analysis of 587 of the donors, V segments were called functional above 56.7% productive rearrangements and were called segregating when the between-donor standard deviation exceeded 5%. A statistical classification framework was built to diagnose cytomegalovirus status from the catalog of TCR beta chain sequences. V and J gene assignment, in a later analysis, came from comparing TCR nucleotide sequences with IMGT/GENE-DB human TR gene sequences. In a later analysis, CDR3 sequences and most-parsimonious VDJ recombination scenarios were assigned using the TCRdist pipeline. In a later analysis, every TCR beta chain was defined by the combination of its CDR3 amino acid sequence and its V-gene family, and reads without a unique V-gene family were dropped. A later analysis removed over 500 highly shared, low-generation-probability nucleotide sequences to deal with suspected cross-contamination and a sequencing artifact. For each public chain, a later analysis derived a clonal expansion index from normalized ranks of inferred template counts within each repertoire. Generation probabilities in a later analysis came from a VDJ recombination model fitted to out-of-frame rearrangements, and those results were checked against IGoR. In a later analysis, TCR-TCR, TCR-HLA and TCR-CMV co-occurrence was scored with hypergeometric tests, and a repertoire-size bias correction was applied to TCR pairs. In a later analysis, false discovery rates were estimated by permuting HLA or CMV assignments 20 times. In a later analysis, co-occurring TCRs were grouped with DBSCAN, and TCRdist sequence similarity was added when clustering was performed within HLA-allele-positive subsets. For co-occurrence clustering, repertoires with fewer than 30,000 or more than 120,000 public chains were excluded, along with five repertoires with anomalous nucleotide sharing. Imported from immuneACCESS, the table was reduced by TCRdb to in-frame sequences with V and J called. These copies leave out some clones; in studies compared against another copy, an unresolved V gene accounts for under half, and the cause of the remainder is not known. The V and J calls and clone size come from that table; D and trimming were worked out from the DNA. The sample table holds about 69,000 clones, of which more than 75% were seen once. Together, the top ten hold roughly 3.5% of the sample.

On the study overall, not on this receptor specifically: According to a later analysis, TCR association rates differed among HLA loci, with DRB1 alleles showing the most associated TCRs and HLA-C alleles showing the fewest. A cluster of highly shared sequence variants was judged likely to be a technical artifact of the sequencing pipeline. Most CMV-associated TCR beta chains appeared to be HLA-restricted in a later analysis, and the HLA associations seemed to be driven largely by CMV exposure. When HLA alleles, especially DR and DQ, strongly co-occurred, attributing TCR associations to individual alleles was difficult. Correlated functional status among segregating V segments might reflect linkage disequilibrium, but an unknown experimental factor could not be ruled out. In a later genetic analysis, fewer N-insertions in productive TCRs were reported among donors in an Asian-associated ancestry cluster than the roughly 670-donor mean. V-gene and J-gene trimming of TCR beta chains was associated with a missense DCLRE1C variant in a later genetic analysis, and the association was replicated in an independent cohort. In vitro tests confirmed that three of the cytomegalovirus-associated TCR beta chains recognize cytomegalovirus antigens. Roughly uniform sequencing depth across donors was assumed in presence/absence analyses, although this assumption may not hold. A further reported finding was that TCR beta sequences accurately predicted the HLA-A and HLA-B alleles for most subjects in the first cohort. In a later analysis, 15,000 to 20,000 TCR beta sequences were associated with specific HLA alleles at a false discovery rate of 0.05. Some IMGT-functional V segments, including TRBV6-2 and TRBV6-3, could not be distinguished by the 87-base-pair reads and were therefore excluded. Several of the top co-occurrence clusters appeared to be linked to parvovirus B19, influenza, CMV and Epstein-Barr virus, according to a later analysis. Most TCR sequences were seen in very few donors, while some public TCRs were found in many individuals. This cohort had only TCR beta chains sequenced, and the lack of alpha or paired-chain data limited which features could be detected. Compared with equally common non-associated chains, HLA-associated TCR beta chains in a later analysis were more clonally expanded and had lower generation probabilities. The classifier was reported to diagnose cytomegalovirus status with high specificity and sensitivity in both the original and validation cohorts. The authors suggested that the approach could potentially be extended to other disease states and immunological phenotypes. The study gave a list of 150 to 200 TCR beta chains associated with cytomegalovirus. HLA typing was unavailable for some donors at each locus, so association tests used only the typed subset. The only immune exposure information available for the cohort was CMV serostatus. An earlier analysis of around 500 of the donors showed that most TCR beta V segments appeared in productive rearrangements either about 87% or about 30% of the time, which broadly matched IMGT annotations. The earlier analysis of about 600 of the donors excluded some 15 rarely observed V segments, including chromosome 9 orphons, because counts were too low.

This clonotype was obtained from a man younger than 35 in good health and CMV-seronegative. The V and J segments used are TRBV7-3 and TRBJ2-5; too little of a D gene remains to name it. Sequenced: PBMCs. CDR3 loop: CASSLGFRETQYF. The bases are TGTGCCAGCAGCCTGGGCTTCCGAGAGACCCAGTACTTC.